A single T cell receptor (beta chain) is shown here with its context. The data belong to a study of CD8 T cells in Susac syndrome. The authors reverse transcribed 0.5 to 1 ug RNA with random hexamers. The method of amplification for TCR beta CDR3 was immunoSEQ multiplex PCR, covering 54 Vbeta and 13 Jbeta. TCRdb re-derived calls from the immunoSEQ multiplex PCR reads in MiXCR, one entry per CDR3 protein. The sample carries under 150,000 distinct CDR3 sequences, approximately 79% recorded once. The T cells that were sequenced for TCR beta were CD8+ and CD4+ cells from blood. The multiple sclerosis controls consisted of treatment-naive patients with relapsing-remitting disease, either stable or active. The TEMRA cells underwent FACS enrichment, while the CD8+ and CD4+ T cells underwent negative isolation. Sequences were obtained from CD8+ T cells from PBMCs. The source is a human donor with multiple sclerosis.

Here the CDR3 DNA reads TGTGCCAGCAGCGGACTAGCGGGGGTTAGCTCCTACGAGCAGTACTTC. It specifies CASSGLAGVSSYEQYF. This chain uses TRBV12-3 or TRBV12-4 with TRBJ2-7, with 13 bases fitting TRBD2. V was clipped by 6 bases and J by 0 bases; unmatched bases: 5. The length of the CDR3 is 16 residues.